The 5 T cell receptor beta chains reported below all come from one sample, sequenced in a study of early T cells in non-severe SARS-CoV-2 infection. Each CDR3 protein is one row after TCRdb ran MiXCR on the 5' RACE reads. In the table there are around 55,000 distinct CDR3 sequences, approximately 12% of which are singletons. Specimen: whole blood. The receptor set was obtained from an adult who was a healthcare worker with PCR-confirmed SARS-CoV-2 infection or an uninfected control (not recorded which).

CDR3 DNA sequence: TGTGCCAGCAGCTCCCTGGGACAGCACTCTGGAAACACCATATATTTT. As protein: CASSSLGQHSGNTIYF. The chain has TRBV7-8 and TRBJ1-3, with 7 bases aligning to TRBD1. Per the germline V gene, CDR1 is SGHVS and CDR2 is FQNEAQ. The CDR3 loop spans 16 amino acids. V was pared by 4 bases and J by 0 bases, with 6 bases of the junction left unmatched. The whole variable domain, filled in from reference TRBV7-8 and TRBJ1-3, reads GAGVSQSPRYKVAKRGQDVALRCDPISGHVSLFWYQQALGQGPEFLTYFQNEAQLDKSGLPSDRFFAERPEGSVSTLKIQRTQQEDSAVYLCASSSLGQHSGNTIYFGEGSWLTVV.

The chain has TRBV20-1 and TRBJ2-6; possible D gene TRBD2, 6 bases. V was clipped by 6 bases and J by 1 base, with 19 bases between them. Germline V CDR1 and CDR2: DFQATT, SNEGSKA (reference sequence). There are 17 residues in the CDR3. CDR3 in amino acids: CSAGIPLRGSGANVLTF. CDR3 in DNA: TGCAGTGCCGGGATCCCTCTTCGGGGGTCTGGGGCCAACGTCCTGACTTTC.

A few counts support this clonotype. CDR3 protein: CASSQMGQPGSMEQYF. The CDR3 DNA reads TGTGCCAGCAGCCAAATGGGACAGCCGGGGTCGATGGAGCAGTACTTC. The genes are TRBV2 and TRBJ2-7, with TRBD1 matching over 7 bases. Germline V gene data show CDR1 as SNHLY and CDR2 as FYNNEI. The junction had 18 bases not matched to a gene; V was cut back by 6 bases and J by 7 bases. This CDR3 comprises 16 residues.

This chain joins TRBV21-1 and TRBJ1-1. TRBV21-1 is classified as a pseudogene. This CDR3 has 12 amino acids. The chain's CDR3 is CASPLGPSEAFF. The CDR3 nucleotides read TGTGCCAGCCCTTTAGGGCCATCTGAAGCTTTCTTT.

There are a few counts of this clonotype. The chain is built from TRBV28 and TRBJ1-1, with 9 bases lining up with TRBD1. V lost 8 bases and J lost 4; bases outside the gene matches: 5. CDR1 and CDR2 (germline): MDHEN, SYDVKM. The CDR3 runs to 13 residues. The CDR3 sequence: CASFRDRVTEAFF. CDR3 nucleotide sequence: TGTGCCAGCTTCCGGGACAGGGTCACTGAAGCTTTCTTT.